A selection of T cell receptor beta chains follows, all from one sample in a study of T cell repertoires in cytomegalovirus infection. TCRdb re-derived calls from the reads in MiXCR, one entry per CDR3 protein. Of 200,000 to 250,000 distinct CDR3 sequences in the sample, about 20% were seen once. The sequenced sample consisted of CD8+ T cells from PBMCs. All receptors derive from a human donor in good health (CMV status not recorded). Some clones in this sample may be carry-over from other donors' samples. The CDR3 runs from the conserved cysteine through the conserved F or W. A D gene is named only where the DNA matches it firmly. Some rows have no size entry. The others give once, few or many, or a class for an expanded clone.

V,size,length,J,D,CDR3,DNA
TRBV6-5,NA,15,TRBJ1-2,NA,CASSYGQDPSYGYTF,TGTGCCAGCAGTTACGGGCAGGACCCATCCTATGGCTACACCTTC
TRBV28,NA,17,TRBJ2-3,NA,CASRLFGEGGGTDTQYF,TGTGCCAGCAGACTTTTCGGGGAGGGGGGAGGCACAGATACGCAGTATTTT
TRBV6-8,NA,12,TRBJ2-3,NA,CASSSLSDTQYF,TGTGCCAGCAGTTCGCTATCAGATACGCAGTATTTT
TRBV7-6,many,14,TRBJ2-2,NA,CASSFVTNTGELFF,TGTGCCAGCAGCTTCGTTACCAACACCGGGGAGCTGTTTTTT
TRBV5-5,NA,15,TRBJ1-6,NA,CASSLERVPNSPLHF,TGTGCCAGCAGCTTGGAGAGGGTTCCCAATTCACCCCTCCACTTT
TRBV11-2,NA,16,TRBJ2-3,NA,CASSLDSTWGADTQYF,TGTGCCAGCAGCTTAGATAGTACGTGGGGGGCGGATACGCAGTATTTT
TRBV5-1,NA,15,TRBJ2-7,NA,CASRTDGSGSYEQYF,TGCGCCAGCCGCACTGACGGCTCGGGATCCTACGAGCAGTACTTC
TRBV2,few,12,TRBJ2-7,TRBD2,CAAKGGAYEQYF,TGTGCAGCAAAGGGAGGGGCCTACGAGCAGTACTTC
TRBV7-9,few,15,TRBJ1-5,NA,CASSLSTGTNQPQHF,TGTGCCAGCAGCTTAAGTACAGGGACCAACCAGCCCCAGCATTTT
TRBV6-5,many,12,TRBJ2-1,NA,CASSYSMTEQFF,TGTGCCAGCAGTTACTCAATGACCGAGCAGTTCTTC
TRBV5-1,NA,15,TRBJ2-5,NA,CASSLEDPGQETQYF,TGCGCCAGCAGCTTGGAAGATCCAGGCCAAGAGACCCAGTACTTC
TRBV14,few,15,TRBJ1-2,TRBD1,CASSQYRQGNYGYTF,TGTGCCAGCAGCCAGTACCGACAGGGTAACTATGGCTACACCTTC
TRBV28,many,11,TRBJ2-7,NA,CASSPTYEQYF,TGTGCCAGCAGTCCAACCTACGAGCAGTACTTC
TRBV4-1,NA,15,TRBJ1-5,NA,CASSQEQGANQPQHF,TGCGCCAGCAGCCAAGAACAAGGGGCAAATCAGCCCCAGCATTTT
TRBV7-8,many,13,TRBJ1-4,TRBD1,CASTRTGLEKLFF,TGTGCCAGCACAAGGACAGGGTTGGAAAAACTGTTTTTT
TRBV5-1,NA,13,TRBJ2-1,NA,CASSLAPYNEQFF,TGCGCCAGCAGCTTGGCTCCCTACAATGAGCAGTTCTTC
TRBV6-1,many,15,TRBJ2-7,NA,CASSEEGTSGYEQYF,TGTGCCAGCAGTGAAGAAGGGACGTCGGGGTACGAGCAGTACTTC
TRBV28,NA,13,TRBJ2-7,TRBD1,CASSAYTGDEQYF,TGTGCCAGCAGTGCCTATACAGGGGACGAGCAGTACTTC
TRBV19,NA,13,TRBJ1-1,TRBD1,CASRRTGVTEAFF,TGTGCCAGTAGAAGGACAGGGGTCACTGAAGCTTTCTTT
TRBV28,many,16,TRBJ1-3,NA,CASSSPVSFSGNTIYF,TGTGCCAGCAGTTCACCAGTATCCTTCTCTGGAAACACCATATATTTT
TRBV2,few,16,TRBJ1-4,NA,CASSGREDPTNEKLFF,TGTGCCAGCAGTGGCCGGGAGGACCCAACTAATGAAAAACTGTTTTTT
TRBV4-1,many,15,TRBJ2-1,NA,CASSLSTGDYNEQFF,TGCGCCAGCAGCCTAAGCACCGGGGACTACAATGAGCAGTTCTTC
TRBV7-8,many,20,TRBJ2-3,NA,CASSPHPRPTATSSTDTQYF,TGTGCCAGCAGCCCCCACCCAAGACCGACAGCAACCTCTAGCACAGATACGCAGTATTTT
TRBV7-9,many,12,TRBJ2-1,NA,CASSHLGNEQFF,TGTGCCAGCAGCCACCTGGGTAATGAGCAGTTCTTC
TRBV7-9,NA,16,TRBJ1-4,NA,CASSDGSGPQVEKLFF,TGTGCCAGCAGCGACGGATCAGGGCCCCAGGTTGAAAAACTGTTTTTT
TRBV12-3/TRBV12-4,NA,14,TRBJ2-2,NA,CASSLVGFAGELFF,TGTGCCAGCAGTTTAGTGGGGTTCGCCGGGGAGCTGTTTTTT
TRBV20-1,NA,14,TRBJ2-1,TRBD2,CSASLGGAYNEQFF,TGCAGTGCTAGTCTCGGGGGGGCCTACAATGAGCAGTTCTTC
TRBV4-2,few,16,TRBJ2-3,NA,CASSLPDGLSTDTQYF,TGTGCCAGCAGCCTCCCCGACGGTTTGAGCACAGATACGCAGTATTTT
TRBV11-2,NA,16,TRBJ2-2,TRBD1,CASSLAQGGETGELFF,TGTGCCAGCAGCTTAGCACAGGGGGGCGAGACCGGGGAGCTGTTTTTT
TRBV25-1,few,13,TRBJ1-3,TRBD1,CASSAGGGNTIYF,TGTGCCAGCAGTGCAGGGGGTGGAAACACCATATATTTT
TRBV28,NA,17,TRBJ1-1,TRBD1,CASSFYVRTGMNTEAFF,TGTGCCAGCAGTTTCTACGTCCGGACAGGTATGAACACTGAAGCTTTCTTT
TRBV5-1,NA,12,TRBJ1-1,TRBD1,CASRSQGSEAFF,TGCGCCAGCAGATCACAGGGGTCTGAAGCTTTCTTT
TRBV7-8,NA,16,TRBJ2-1,NA,CASSLGGGVDYNEQFF,TGTGCCAGCAGCTTAGGCGGCGGGGTTGACTACAATGAGCAGTTCTTC
TRBV7-6,many,15,TRBJ1-1,NA,CASSSRVGSNTEAFF,TGTGCCAGCAGCTCAAGGGTCGGATCGAACACTGAAGCTTTCTTT
TRBV7-9,many,13,TRBJ1-6,TRBD1,CASSSQGASPLHF,TGTGCCAGCAGCAGCCAGGGGGCTTCACCCCTCCACTTT
TRBV5-6,NA,14,TRBJ2-7,NA,CASSLGQTSYEQYF,TGTGCCAGCAGCTTGGGACAGACATCCTACGAGCAGTACTTC
TRBV9,NA,14,TRBJ2-7,NA,CASSVGGGNYEQYF,TGTGCCAGCAGCGTAGGTGGGGGTAACTACGAGCAGTACTTC